The sequence of this T cell receptor beta chain was determined in a study of CD8 T cells in ankylosing spondylitis. Overall study results and limits: Under 10 highly homologous variants formed a TCR beta motif that appeared characteristic of ankylosing spondylitis blood. Clones linked with disease were CD8+ and fairly uncommon in the peripheral blood.

This clonotype was found many times. What it binds is unknown. Germline assignment: CDR1 SQVTM and CDR2 ANQGSEA. The CDR3 is 14 residues long. Deletions cut 4 bases from V and 0 bases from J, with 11 bases between. As the method for making TCR beta libraries, quantitative 5'-RACE with molecular barcodes was used. MiXCR, run by TCRdb on the 5' RACE reads, gives a single entry per CDR3 protein. The data contain around 210,000 distinct CDR3 sequences, approximately 8% of them singletons. The clonotype originates from a female donor with ankylosing spondylitis or in good health (not recorded which). Sequenced material: blood, either unsorted or a sorted T cell fraction (not recorded which). The rearrangement links TRBV29-1 to TRBJ2-3; D ambiguous. In nucleotides, the CDR3 is TGCAGCGTTGCTCGCGCCACTAGCACAGATACGCAGTATTTT. Encoded protein: CSVARATSTDTQYF.